This TCR beta chain was sequenced during a study of HIV-infected children after antiretroviral therapy interruption. Documented treatment: PENTA 11 planned treatment interruption arm or continuous ART arm. From thawed PBMCs, naive CD4+ CD45RA+ CD45RO- T cells were sorted. RNA-based 3' RACE libraries used unique molecular identifiers. Via MiXCR, TCRdb re-called the 3' RACE reads, giving one row per CDR3 protein. The table lists more than 85,000 distinct CDR3 sequences, approximately 6.9% of them singletons. CDR1 ENHRY and CDR2 SYGVKD come from the germline V gene. After removal of 10 bases from V and 1 base from J, the junction contained 4 bases not matched to a gene. The CDR3 consists of 13 residues. The study, taken as a whole, reports: The Gini coefficient of naive CD4+ repertoires rose, returning to baseline by 3 years. Some non-naive CD45RA+ T cells might be present among sorted naive cells. After treatment interruption started, naive CD4+ CDR3 overlap across time points dropped.

This clonotype occurred a few times. Its cognate antigen is unknown. This material consisted of CD45RA+ CD4+ T cells from PBMCs, pooled from several time points, taken from a donor given antiretroviral therapy, either interrupted or continuous. Specified subset: naive CD4+ CD45RA+ CD45RO- T cells. The sequence was obtained from a pool of human donors with HIV. The chain links TRBV10-3 to TRBJ2-3; 8 nucleotides agree with TRBD1. The CDR3 DNA is TGTGCCACCGAGACAGGGGGCACAGATACGCAGTATTTT. This encodes CATETGGTDTQYF.